This T cell receptor beta chain was identified during a study of persistence of HIV-infected CD4 T cells. In regard to this clone: Its antigen is undetermined.

This was the immunoSEQ version 4 assay in survey mode. Assay: immunoSEQ multiplex PCR; the TCRdb copy retains only in-frame clones and omits some. The table lists some 41,000 clones, about 91% of them singletons. V gave up 0 bases and J gave up 6 bases; unmatched junction bases: 8. Germline CDR1 reads SGHTA; CDR2 reads FQGNSA. The CDR3 contains 16 residues. Anti-CD3/anti-CD28 beads served as a nonspecific positive control stimulus. Responding CD4+ T cells were sorted by upregulation of both CD40 ligand and CD69. Sequenced here: CD4+ T cells sorted from PBMCs after approximately 19-hour stimulation, sampled from a patient who received antiretroviral therapy. This TCR was recovered from an adult man with HIV who was CMV-seropositive. V and J are TRBV7-2 and TRBJ1-2; 9 bases align to TRBD1. For the CDR3, the DNA is TGTGCCAGCAGCTTAGCCGGGACAGGGCTCTATGATGGCTACACCTTC. Translated: CASSLAGTGLYDGYTF.